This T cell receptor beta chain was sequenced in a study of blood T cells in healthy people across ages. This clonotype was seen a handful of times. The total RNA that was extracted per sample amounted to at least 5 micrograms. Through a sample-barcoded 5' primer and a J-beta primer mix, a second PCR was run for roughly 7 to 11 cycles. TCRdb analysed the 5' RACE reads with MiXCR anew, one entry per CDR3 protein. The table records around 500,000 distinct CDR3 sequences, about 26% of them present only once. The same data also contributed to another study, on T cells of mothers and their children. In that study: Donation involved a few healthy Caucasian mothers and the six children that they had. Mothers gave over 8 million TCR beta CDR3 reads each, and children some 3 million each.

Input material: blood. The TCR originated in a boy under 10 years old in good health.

DNA for the CDR3: TGCAGTGCCAGCGACAGGGGAAGATCCTCATACAATGAGCAGTTCTTC. The encoded protein is CSASDRGRSSYNEQFF. V gene TRBV20-1 combines with J gene TRBJ2-1, with 8 bases fitting TRBD1. V shed 6 bases and J 4 bases; nucleotides not matched to a gene: 14. Germline V gives CDR1 DFQATT, CDR2 SNEGSKA (reference sequence). This CDR3 comprises 16 residues.